Listed below are T cell receptor beta chains from one sample, sequenced in a study of CD8+CD57+ T cells in acquired aplastic anemia. TCRdb processed the reads anew with MiXCR; each CDR3 protein has one entry. The table has 400,000 to 600,000 distinct CDR3 sequences, over 25% seen once. Sequencing was done on a sample of sorted CD4+, CD8+, or CD8+CD57+ T cells (not recorded which) from PBMCs. These receptors all stem from a human donor with aplastic anemia. The CDR3 runs from the conserved cysteine through the conserved F or W. D genes are given only for firm matches. Rows give clone size only sometimes, using once, few, many, or a class for an expanded clone.

J gene	V gene	D gene	clone size	CDR3 DNA	CDR3 protein
TRBJ1-6	TRBV2	-	many	TGTGCCAGCAGTGAAGAGGGGTTTCGGTCACCCCTCCACTTT	CASSEEGFRSPLHF
TRBJ1-1	TRBV10-1	-	many	TGCGCCAGCGCGGTTTTACTGAACACTGAAGCTTTCTTT	CASAVLLNTEAFF
TRBJ2-2	TRBV2	TRBD2	-	TGTGCCAGCCTTCTAGCGGGGATCGCGAACACCGGGGAGCTGTTTTTT	CASLLAGIANTGELFF
TRBJ2-6	TRBV14	-	many	TGTGCCAGCAGCCCCCTGTCTTCTGGGGCCAACGTCCTGACTTTC	CASSPLSSGANVLTF
TRBJ2-7	TRBV6-5	TRBD1	few	TGTGCCAGCAGTTATCCCGGGACAGGGGTCCACGAGCAGTACTTC	CASSYPGTGVHEQYF
TRBJ2-7	TRBV25-1	-	-	TGTGCCAGCACAATAGCGGTGAGCTCCTACGAGCAGTACTTC	CASTIAVSSYEQYF
TRBJ2-5	TRBV30	TRBD1	-	TGTGCCTGGAGTGTACAGACAGGGGGAAGGGAGACCCAGTACTTC	CAWSVQTGGRETQYF
TRBJ2-7	TRBV20-1	-	-	TGCAGTGCTGGTGGGACGCCCGAGCAGTACTTC	CSAGGTPEQYF
TRBJ1-6	TRBV12-3/TRBV12-4	TRBD1	many	TGTGCCAGCAGCGTGACAGGGGGAAGGTCACCCCTCCACTTT	CASSVTGGRSPLHF
TRBJ1-2	TRBV5-1	TRBD1	few	TGCGCCAGCAGCTCCACAAACAGGGGGAACTATGGCTACACCTTC	CASSSTNRGNYGYTF
TRBJ2-7	TRBV20-1	TRBD2	many	TGCAGTGCTGGTGGGACTAGCGGAAGCTACGAGCAGTACTTC	CSAGGTSGSYEQYF
TRBJ2-3	TRBV24-1	-	few	TGTGCCACCAGTTGGAGCATGGGTACGCAGTATTTT	CATSWSMGTQYF
TRBJ2-1	TRBV6-2/TRBV6-3	TRBD2	once	TGTGCCAGCAGTCACCGACTAGCGGGCGGTAACAATGAGCAGTTCTTC	CASSHRLAGGNNEQFF
TRBJ1-2	TRBV16	-	many	TGTGCCAGCAGCCAATCAGCGACGGAAAACTATGGCTACACCTTC	CASSQSATENYGYTF
TRBJ2-1	TRBV6-1	TRBD1	-	TGTGCCAGCAGTGATCCGTTCGGGACAGGCAATGAGCAGTTCTTC	CASSDPFGTGNEQFF
TRBJ2-5	TRBV7-2	-	many	TGTGCCAGCAGCGCCTCTAGGGTGGCAGAGACCCAGTACTTC	CASSASRVAETQYF
TRBJ1-2	TRBV20-1	TRBD1	many	TGCAGTGCTATAGGACAGGGAAACCACTATGGCTACACCTTC	CSAIGQGNHYGYTF
TRBJ1-5	TRBV10-3	TRBD1	many	TGTGCCATCAGTGCTGACAGGGATGGCAATCAGCCCCAGCATTTT	CAISADRDGNQPQHF
TRBJ1-2	TRBV29-1	-	-	TGCAGCATTGTTGAGAGAAACTATGGCTACACCTTC	CSIVERNYGYTF
TRBJ1-6	TRBV19	TRBD1	many	TGTGCCAGTAATTCTGGGACAGTCTATAATTCACCCCTCCACTTT	CASNSGTVYNSPLHF
TRBJ2-1	TRBV19	-	-	TGTGCCAGTAGAAACCAAAACCCAAGCTCCTACAATGAGCAGTTCTTC	CASRNQNPSSYNEQFF
TRBJ2-5	TRBV20-1	-	-	TGCAGTGCTTCCCCAGGGGAAGAGACCCAGTACTTC	CSASPGEETQYF
TRBJ1-2	TRBV10-3	-	few	TGTGCCAGCAGTGAAAAGACACCAGCTAACTATGGCTACACCTTC	CASSEKTPANYGYTF
TRBJ2-7	TRBV10-2	TRBD2	many	TGCGCCAGCAGTGGGAGGACTAGCGGGCCTGCCGAGCAGTACTTC	CASSGRTSGPAEQYF
TRBJ2-2	TRBV20-1	-	-	TGCAGTGCTACCCCCTCTAGGGAACTCATCACCGGGGAGCTGTTTTTT	CSATPSRELITGELFF
TRBJ2-6	TRBV19	-	-	TGTGCCAGCAGACCCTTCCGCTCTGGGGCCAACGTCCTGACTTTC	CASRPFRSGANVLTF
TRBJ1-6	TRBV11-2	-	many	TGTGCCAGCAGCTCAACCGACACTGGTGGACCCCTCCACTTT	CASSSTDTGGPLHF
TRBJ1-3	TRBV6-1	TRBD1	few	TGTGCCAGCACCAGGGACAGGGTGAGCCACTTCTCTGGAAACACCATATATTTT	CASTRDRVSHFSGNTIYF
TRBJ2-7	TRBV5-1	-	few	TGCGCCAGCAGCTTGAGAAGCGCCGGCTCCTACGAGCAGTACTTC	CASSLRSAGSYEQYF
TRBJ1-1	TRBV9	-	-	TGTGCCAGCAGCCCTCTTGATGAGGGAGGGGTCCCTGAAGCTTTCTTT	CASSPLDEGGVPEAFF
TRBJ2-7	TRBV24-1	TRBD1	few	TGTGCCACCAGTGCACAGGGGACCTCCTACGAGCAGTACTTC	CATSAQGTSYEQYF
TRBJ1-1	TRBV2	-	many	TGTGCCAGCAGGCGACAGGAAGGGAACACTGAAGCTTTCTTT	CASRRQEGNTEAFF
TRBJ2-1	TRBV20-1	TRBD2	-	TGCAGTGCTGGCATCGGGGGGGGCGGGGTTAATGAGCAGTTCTTC	CSAGIGGGGVNEQFF